This note documents a single T cell receptor beta chain sequence. Its specificity is not known. Every bit of the isolated RNA underwent reverse transcription, so sequencing read expressed TCRB transcripts. Some clones are missing from TCRdb's copy, which holds only in-frame ones; the method was immunoSEQ multiplex PCR. The data contain over 600,000 clones, around 12% of them singletons. This entry is derived from a study of beta chain features in type 1 diabetes. Study-level points and caveats: Moderate yet significant TCRB CDR3 shortening was seen in Type 1 diabetes patients in all four CD4+ subsets.

The V gene end was trimmed by 3 bases and the J gene end by 7 bases; junction bases not matched to a gene: 6. In germline, CDR1 is ENHRY, CDR2 SYGVKD. The CDR3 has 15 amino acids. This clonotype originated in a man between 25 and 39 years old with type 1 diabetes. The specimen sequenced was naive CD4+ T cells from blood. V usage is TRBV10-3 and J usage is TRBJ2-1; 10 bases are shared with TRBD2. The CDR3 coding sequence is TGTGCCATCAGTGAAGCGGGGGGGCCGTGGAATGAGCAGTTCTTC. Protein: CAISEAGGPWNEQFF.